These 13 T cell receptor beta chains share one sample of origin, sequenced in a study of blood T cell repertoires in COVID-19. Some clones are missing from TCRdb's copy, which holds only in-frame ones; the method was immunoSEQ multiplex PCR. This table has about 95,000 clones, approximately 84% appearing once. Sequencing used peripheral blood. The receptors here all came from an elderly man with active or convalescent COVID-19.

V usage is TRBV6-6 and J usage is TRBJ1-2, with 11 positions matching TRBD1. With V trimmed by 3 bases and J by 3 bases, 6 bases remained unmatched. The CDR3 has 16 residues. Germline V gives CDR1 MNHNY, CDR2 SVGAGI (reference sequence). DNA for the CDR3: TGTGCCAGCAGTTATCCCGGACAGGGGGCTGACTATGGCTACACCTTC. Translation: CASSYPGQGADYGYTF.

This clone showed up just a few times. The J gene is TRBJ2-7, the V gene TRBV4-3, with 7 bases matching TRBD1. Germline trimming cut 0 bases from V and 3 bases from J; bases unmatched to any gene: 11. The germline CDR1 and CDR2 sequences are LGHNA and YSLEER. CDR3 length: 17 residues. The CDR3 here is CASSQEAPGQSLYEQYF. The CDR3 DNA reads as TGCGCCAGCAGCCAAGAGGCTCCGGGACAGAGCCTCTACGAGCAGTACTTC.

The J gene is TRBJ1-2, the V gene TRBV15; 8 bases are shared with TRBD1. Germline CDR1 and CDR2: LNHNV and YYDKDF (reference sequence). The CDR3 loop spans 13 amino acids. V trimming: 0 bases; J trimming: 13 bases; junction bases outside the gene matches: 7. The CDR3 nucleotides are TGTGCCACCAGCAGAGATTTACAGGGGGTTGGCACCTTC. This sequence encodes CATSRDLQGVGTF.

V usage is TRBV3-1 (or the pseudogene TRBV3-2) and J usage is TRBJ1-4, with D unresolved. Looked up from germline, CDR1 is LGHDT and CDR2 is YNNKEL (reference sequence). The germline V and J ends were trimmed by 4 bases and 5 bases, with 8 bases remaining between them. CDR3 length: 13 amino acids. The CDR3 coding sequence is TGTGCCAGCAGCCTCGGAGAGAATGAAAAACTGTTTTTT. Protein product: CASSLGENEKLFF.

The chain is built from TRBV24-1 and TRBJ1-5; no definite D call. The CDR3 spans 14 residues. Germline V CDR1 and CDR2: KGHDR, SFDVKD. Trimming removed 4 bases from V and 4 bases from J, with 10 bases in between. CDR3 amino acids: CATSDGSSNQPQHF. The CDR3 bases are TGTGCCACCAGTGACGGGAGTTCTAATCAGCCCCAGCATTTT.

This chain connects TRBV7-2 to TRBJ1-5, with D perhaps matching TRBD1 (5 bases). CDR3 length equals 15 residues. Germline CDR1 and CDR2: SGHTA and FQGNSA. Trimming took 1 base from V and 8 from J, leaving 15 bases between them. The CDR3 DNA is TGTGCCAGCAGCTTAGTACTTGGGGGGACGGAGCCCCAGCATTTT. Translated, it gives CASSLVLGGTEPQHF.

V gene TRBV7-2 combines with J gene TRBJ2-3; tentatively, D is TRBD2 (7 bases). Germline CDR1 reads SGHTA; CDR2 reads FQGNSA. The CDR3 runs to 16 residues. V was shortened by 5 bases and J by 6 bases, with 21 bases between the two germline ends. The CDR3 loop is CASSQRGGRLGDTQYF. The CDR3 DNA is TGTGCCAGCAGCCAGAGGGGGGGAAGACTCGGTGATACGCAGTATTTT. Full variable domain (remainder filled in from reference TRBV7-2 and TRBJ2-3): GAGVSQSPSNKVTEKGKDVELRCDPISGHTALYWYRQSLGQGLEFLIYFQGNSAPDKSGLPSDRFSAERTGGSVSTLTIQRTQQEDSAVYLCASSQRGGRLGDTQYFGPGTRLTVL.

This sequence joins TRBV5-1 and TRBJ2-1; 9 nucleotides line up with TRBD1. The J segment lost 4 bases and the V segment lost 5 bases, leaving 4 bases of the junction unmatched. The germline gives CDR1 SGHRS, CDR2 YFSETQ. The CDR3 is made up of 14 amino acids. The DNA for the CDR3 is TGCGCCAGCAGTACAGGGGGCTCATACAATGAGCAGTTCTTC. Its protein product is CASSTGGSYNEQFF. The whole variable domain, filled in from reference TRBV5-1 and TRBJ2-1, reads KAGVTQTPRYLIKTRGQQVTLSCSPISGHRSVSWYQQTPGQGLQFLFEYFSETQRNKGNFPGRFSGRQFSNSRSEMNVSTLELGDSALYLCASSTGGSYNEQFFGPGTRLTVL.

Written as DNA, the CDR3 is TGTGCCAGCAGAGGGACAGGGTACTACACAGATACGCAGTATTTT. Protein product: CASRGTGYYTDTQYF. The V and J genes are TRBV2 and TRBJ2-3, with 9 bases that match TRBD1. The trim removed 6 bases at V and 2 bases at J, leaving 6 bases unmatched. CDR1 and CDR2 (germline): SNHLY, FYNNEI. This CDR3 is built from 15 residues.

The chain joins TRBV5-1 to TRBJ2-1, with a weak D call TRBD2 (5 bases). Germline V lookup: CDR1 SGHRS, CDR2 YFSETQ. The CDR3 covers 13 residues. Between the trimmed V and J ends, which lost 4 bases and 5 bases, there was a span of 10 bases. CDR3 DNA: TGCGCCAGCAGCAACGGGAATAACAATGAGCAGTTCTTC. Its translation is CASSNGNNNEQFF.

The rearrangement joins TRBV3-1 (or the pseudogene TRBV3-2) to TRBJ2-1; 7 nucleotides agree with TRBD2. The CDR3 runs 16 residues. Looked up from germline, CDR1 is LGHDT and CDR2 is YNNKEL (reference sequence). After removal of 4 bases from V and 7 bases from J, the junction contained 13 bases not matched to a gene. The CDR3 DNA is TGTGCCAGCAGCCCGCGCCTAGCCACGGGAGGTAATGAGCAGTTCTTC. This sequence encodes CASSPRLATGGNEQFF.

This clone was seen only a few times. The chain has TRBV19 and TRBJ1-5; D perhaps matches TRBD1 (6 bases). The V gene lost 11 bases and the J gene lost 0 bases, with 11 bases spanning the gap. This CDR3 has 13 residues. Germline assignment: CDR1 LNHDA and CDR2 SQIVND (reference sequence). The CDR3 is CAPRGGSNQPQHF. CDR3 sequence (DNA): TGTGCCCCCCGAGGGGGTAGCAATCAGCCCCAGCATTTT.

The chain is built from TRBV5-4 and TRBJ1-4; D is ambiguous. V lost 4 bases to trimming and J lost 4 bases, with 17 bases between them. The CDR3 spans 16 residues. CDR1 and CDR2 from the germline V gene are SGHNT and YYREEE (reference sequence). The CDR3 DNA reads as TGTGCCAGCAGCCGGACGGGTCCCGGACTTAATGAAAAACTGTTTTTT. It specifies CASSRTGPGLNEKLFF.